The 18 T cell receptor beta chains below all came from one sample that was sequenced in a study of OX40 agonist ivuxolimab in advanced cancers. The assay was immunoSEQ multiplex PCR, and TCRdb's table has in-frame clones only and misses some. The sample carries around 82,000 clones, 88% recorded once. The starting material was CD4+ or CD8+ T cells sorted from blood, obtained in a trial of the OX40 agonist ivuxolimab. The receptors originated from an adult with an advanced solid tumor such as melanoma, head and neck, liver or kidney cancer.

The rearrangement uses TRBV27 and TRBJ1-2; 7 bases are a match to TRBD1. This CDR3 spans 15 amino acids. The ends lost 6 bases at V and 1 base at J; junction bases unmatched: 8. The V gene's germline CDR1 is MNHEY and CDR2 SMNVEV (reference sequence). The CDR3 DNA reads TGTGCCAGCAGCCGGGGACAGAACTATAACTATGGCTACACCTTC. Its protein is CASSRGQNYNYGYTF.

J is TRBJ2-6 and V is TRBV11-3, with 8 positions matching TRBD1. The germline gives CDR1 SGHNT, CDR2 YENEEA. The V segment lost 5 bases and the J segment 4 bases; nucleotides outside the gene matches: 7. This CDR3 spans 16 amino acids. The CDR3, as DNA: TGTGCCAGCAGCCCACCGACAGGGGCCGGGGCCAACGTCCTGACTTTC. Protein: CASSPPTGAGANVLTF. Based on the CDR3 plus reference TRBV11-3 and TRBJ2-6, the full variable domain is EAGVVQSPRYKIIEKKQPVAFWCNPISGHNTLYWYLQNLGQGPELLIRYENEEAVDDSQLPKDRFSAERLKGVDSTLKIQPAELGDSAVYLCASSPPTGAGANVLTFGAGSRLTVL.

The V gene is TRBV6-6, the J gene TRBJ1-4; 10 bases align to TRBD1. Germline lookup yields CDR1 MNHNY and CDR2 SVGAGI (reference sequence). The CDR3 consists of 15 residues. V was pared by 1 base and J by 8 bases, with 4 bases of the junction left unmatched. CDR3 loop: CASSYWTGGGEKLFF. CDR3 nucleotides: TGTGCCAGCAGTTACTGGACAGGGGGTGGAGAAAAACTGTTTTTT.

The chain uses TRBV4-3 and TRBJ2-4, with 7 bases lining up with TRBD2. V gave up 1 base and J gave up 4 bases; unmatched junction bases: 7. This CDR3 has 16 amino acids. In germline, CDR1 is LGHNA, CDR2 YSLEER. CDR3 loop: CASSQVRGGVKNIQYF. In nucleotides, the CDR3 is TGCGCCAGCAGCCAAGTGCGCGGGGGAGTAAAAAACATTCAGTACTTC.

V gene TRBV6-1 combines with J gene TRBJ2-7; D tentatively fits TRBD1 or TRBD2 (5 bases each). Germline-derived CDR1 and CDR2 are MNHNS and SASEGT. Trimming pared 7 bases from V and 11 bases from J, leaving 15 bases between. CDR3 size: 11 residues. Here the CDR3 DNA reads TGTGCCAGCACCGATGGGGCGGAGGAGTACTTC. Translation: CASTDGAEEYF.

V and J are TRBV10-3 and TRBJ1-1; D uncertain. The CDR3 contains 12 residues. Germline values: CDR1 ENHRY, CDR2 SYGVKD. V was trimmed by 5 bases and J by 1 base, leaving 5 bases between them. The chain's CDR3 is CAISRSNTEAFF. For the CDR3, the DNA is TGTGCCATCAGTCGGTCGAACACTGAAGCTTTCTTT.

Here the CDR3 DNA reads TGTGCCAGCAGCGCCTCCCCCGGCAGATTGGGGAACACTGAAGCTTTCTTT. It yields the protein CASSASPGRLGNTEAFF. The chain employs TRBV9 and TRBJ1-1; D unclear. Germline V gene lookup returns CDR1 SGDLS and CDR2 YYNGEE. Trimming cost V 3 bases and J 1 base, with 19 bases left between them. CDR3 length: 17 amino acids.

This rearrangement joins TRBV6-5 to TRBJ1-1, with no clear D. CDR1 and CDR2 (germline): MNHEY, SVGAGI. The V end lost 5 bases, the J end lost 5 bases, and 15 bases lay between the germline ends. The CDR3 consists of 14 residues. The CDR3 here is CASSTPKGETEAFF. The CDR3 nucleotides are TGTGCCAGCAGTACCCCCAAGGGAGAAACTGAAGCTTTCTTT.

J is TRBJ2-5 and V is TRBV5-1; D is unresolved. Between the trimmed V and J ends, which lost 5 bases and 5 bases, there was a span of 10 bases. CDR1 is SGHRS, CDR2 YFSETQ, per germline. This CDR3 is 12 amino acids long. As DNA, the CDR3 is TGCGCCAGCAGAGAACGGACGGAGACCCAGTACTTC. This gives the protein CASRERTETQYF.

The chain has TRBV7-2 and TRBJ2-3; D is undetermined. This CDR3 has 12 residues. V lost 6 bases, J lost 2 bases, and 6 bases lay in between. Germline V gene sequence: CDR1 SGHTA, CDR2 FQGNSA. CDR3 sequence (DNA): TGTGCCAGCAGTCAGAACACAGATACGCAGTATTTT. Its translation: CASSQNTDTQYF.

The CDR3 loop reads CASTSRETQYF. Here the CDR3 DNA reads TGTGCCAGTACCAGTAGGGAGACCCAGTACTTC. The gene calls are TRBV19 and TRBJ2-5, with D unresolved. Germline CDR1 LNHDA, CDR2 SQIVND (reference sequence). Trimming took off 7 bases at V and 5 bases at J, with 8 bases between the two ends. The CDR3 runs 11 residues.

CDR3 sequence (DNA): TGTGCCAGTAGTATAGGGGGGGACAGCTACGAGCAGTACTTC. Translating it yields CASSIGGDSYEQYF. This rearrangement joins TRBV19 to TRBJ2-7, with D maybe TRBD1 (7 bases). Between the trimmed V and J ends, which lost 1 base and 3 bases, there was a span of 10 bases. CDR3 length equals 14 residues. CDR1 and CDR2 from the germline V gene are LNHDA and SQIVND (reference sequence).

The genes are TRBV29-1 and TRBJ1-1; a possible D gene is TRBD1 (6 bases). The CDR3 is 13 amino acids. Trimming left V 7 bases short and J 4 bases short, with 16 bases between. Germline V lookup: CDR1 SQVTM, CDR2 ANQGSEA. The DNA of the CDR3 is TGCAGCGGGGGACCTCAAGGGGGCACTGAAGCTTTCTTT. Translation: CSGGPQGGTEAFF.

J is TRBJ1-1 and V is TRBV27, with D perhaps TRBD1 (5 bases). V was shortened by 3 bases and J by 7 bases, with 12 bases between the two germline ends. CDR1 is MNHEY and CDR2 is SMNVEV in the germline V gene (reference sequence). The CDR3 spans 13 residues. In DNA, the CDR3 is TGTGCCAGCAGTTTCGATCTCAGGGATGAAGCTTTCTTT. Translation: CASSFDLRDEAFF.

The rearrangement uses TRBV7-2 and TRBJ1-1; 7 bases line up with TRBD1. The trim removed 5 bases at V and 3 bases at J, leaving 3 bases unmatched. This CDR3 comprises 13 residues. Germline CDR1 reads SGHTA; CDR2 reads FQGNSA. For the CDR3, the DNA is TGTGCCAGCAGCCCAGGGGGAGACACTGAAGCTTTCTTT. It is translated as CASSPGGDTEAFF.

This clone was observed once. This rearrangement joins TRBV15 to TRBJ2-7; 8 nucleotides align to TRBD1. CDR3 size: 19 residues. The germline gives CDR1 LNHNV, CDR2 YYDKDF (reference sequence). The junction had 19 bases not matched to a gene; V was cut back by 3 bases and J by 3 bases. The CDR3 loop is CATSSRQGQGAWDIYEQYF. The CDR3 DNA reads TGTGCCACCAGCAGTCGGCAGGGCCAGGGGGCTTGGGACATCTACGAGCAGTACTTC.

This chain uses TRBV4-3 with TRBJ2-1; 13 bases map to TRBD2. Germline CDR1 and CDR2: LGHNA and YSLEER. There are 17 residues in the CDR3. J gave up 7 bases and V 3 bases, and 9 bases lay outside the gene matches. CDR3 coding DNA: TGCGCCAGCAGCCACAACCCGACTAGCGGGGGGCTAAATGAGCAGTTCTTC. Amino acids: CASSHNPTSGGLNEQFF.

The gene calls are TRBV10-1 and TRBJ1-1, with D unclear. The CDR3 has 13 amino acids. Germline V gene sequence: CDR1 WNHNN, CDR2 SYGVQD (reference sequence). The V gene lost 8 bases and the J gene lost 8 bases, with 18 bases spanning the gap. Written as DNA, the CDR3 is TGCGCCAGCCCCTGGGCTGCTACCCCAGAAGCTTTCTTT. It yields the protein CASPWAATPEAFF.